This record concerns one TCR beta chain sequence. Antigen specificity is unknown. These data belong to a study of T cells expressing NK-cell markers. Study as a whole: Seven sequenced donors out of eight were HCMV-seropositive, one seronegative.

Germline V gene lookup returns CDR1 SGHNT and CDR2 YYREEE (reference sequence). CDR3 length equals 16 residues. What made the TCR beta cDNA was 5'RACE template switching with UMIs. With the 5' RACE reads reprocessed, TCRdb shows one record per CDR3 protein and no DNA. Recorded for this sample: some 450,000 distinct CDR3 sequences. Points from the study as a whole: These clonotypes also led the CD3+CD56-NKG2C+ fraction in a few donors. Uncertainty persisted over the HCMV specificity of expanded NKG2C+ T cell clones.

The source is a woman aged 18 to 69 in good health. This sequence joins TRBV5-4 and TRBJ1-4; the D call from TCRdb, TRBD1, cannot be confirmed without DNA. Sequencing used blood T cells: a sorted CD56 or NKG2C T cell subset, CD4+ or CD8+ T cells, or bulk PBMC T cells (not recorded which). The CDR3 protein is CASSLDGGIQRGKLFF.